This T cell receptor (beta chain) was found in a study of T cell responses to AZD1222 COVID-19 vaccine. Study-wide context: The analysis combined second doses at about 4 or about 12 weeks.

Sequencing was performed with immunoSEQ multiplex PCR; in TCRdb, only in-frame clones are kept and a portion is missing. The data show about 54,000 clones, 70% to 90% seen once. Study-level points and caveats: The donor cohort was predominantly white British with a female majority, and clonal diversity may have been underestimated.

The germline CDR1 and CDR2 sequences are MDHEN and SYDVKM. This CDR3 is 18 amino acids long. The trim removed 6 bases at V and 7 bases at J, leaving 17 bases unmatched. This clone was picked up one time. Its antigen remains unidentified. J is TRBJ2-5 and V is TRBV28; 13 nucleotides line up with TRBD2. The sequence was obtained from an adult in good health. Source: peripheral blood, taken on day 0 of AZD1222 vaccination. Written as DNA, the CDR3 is TGTGCCAGCAGCCAGACGGGACTAGCGGGGACTTCGGGAATGACCCAGTACTTC. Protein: CASSQTGLAGTSGMTQYF.